This T cell receptor beta chain was sequenced during a study of T-cell reconstitution after alpha-beta-depleted transplantation in children. Per germline, CDR1 DFQATT and CDR2 SNEGSKA (reference sequence). V shed 0 bases and J shed 8 bases, with 12 bases lying between them. This CDR3 region has 13 residues. Unique molecular identifiers were incorporated into the prepared TCRbeta library. TCRdb reanalysed the PCR reads using MiXCR and keeps one entry per CDR3 protein. In the table there are about 340,000 distinct CDR3 sequences, about a tenth of which are singletons. This TCR came from a human donor who donated a stem cell graft to a child with acute lymphoblastic leukemia. The source material was PBMCs from the stem cell graft donor, sampled from the stem cell graft. This chain joins TRBV20-1 and TRBJ2-3, with D hard to call. In DNA, the CDR3 is TGCAGTGCTAGAGATGGAAGTGTAGGTACGCAGTATTTT. Protein product: CSARDGSVGTQYF.